The T cell receptor beta chain under discussion was sequenced for a study of post-analysis software for immune sequencing data. Study-wide context: Multiple sclerosis in the patients followed relapsing-remitting, secondary progressive and progressive-relapsing courses. Whole-study results and caveats: In patients, TRBV5-6, TRBV5-1 and TRBV20-1 belonged to roughly 5 TRBV segments found more frequently than in controls. There was significantly lower normalized Chao1 diversity in multiple sclerosis patients than in controls.

Germline V lookup: CDR1 LGHDT, CDR2 YNNKEL (reference sequence). Trimming pared 2 bases from V and 4 bases from J, leaving 6 bases between. This CDR3 contains 12 residues. With respect to this clonotype: The antigen remains unidentified.

The TCR beta cDNA libraries contained unique molecular identifiers. TCRdb called the PCR reads again in MiXCR, with one record for every CDR3 protein. The sample lists roughly 800,000 distinct CDR3 sequences, approximately 53% occurring once. This chain links TRBV3-1 with TRBJ2-7; D not certain. Sequenced input: blood. This receptor was obtained from a girl aged 10 to 17 with multiple sclerosis. The CDR3 region has the DNA TGTGCCAGCAGCCAATATGGATACGAGCAGTACTTC. As protein: CASSQYGYEQYF.